Reported below is one T cell receptor beta chain. These data come from a study of glioma-infiltrating T cells after dendritic cell vaccination. CDR1 is KGHSH, CDR2 LQKENI, per germline. The V and J ends lost 0 bases and 1 base respectively, with 9 bases between them. The CDR3 sequence is 15 residues long. The method was immunoSEQ multiplex PCR; TCRdb's version includes in-frame clones alone and lacks a portion of them. The sample consists of 50,000 to 55,000 clones, 70% to 90% of them appearing once. Sample time point: after dendritic cell vaccination, including at tumor progression/relapse. The receptor was derived from a human donor with glioblastoma. The starting material was blood, obtained after dendritic cell vaccination. This chain uses TRBV18 with TRBJ1-1; D gene unclear. The CDR3 bases are TGTGCCAGCTCACCACCGTCCAGGCAGAACACTGAAGCTTTCTTT. This sequence encodes CASSPPSRQNTEAFF.